This T cell receptor beta chain was sequenced during a study of blood T cell repertoires in COVID-19. Method: immunoSEQ multiplex PCR; TCRdb's copy keeps in-frame clones and lacks some. This table has 250,000 or so clones, 88% appearing once. The CDR3 covers 13 residues. The V gene's germline CDR1 is KGHSH and CDR2 LQKENI. V lost 8 bases and J 6 bases, leaving 13 bases between the germline ends. Sequencing input: PBMCs or T cells enriched from blood (not recorded which). The V call is TRBV18, the J call TRBJ2-2, with D maybe TRBD1 (5 bases). The receptor was derived from a woman in her 40s with acute COVID-19. The CDR3 DNA sequence: TGTGCCAGCAACCAGGGTCAATCCGGGGAGCTGTTTTTT. This codes for CASNQGQSGELFF.